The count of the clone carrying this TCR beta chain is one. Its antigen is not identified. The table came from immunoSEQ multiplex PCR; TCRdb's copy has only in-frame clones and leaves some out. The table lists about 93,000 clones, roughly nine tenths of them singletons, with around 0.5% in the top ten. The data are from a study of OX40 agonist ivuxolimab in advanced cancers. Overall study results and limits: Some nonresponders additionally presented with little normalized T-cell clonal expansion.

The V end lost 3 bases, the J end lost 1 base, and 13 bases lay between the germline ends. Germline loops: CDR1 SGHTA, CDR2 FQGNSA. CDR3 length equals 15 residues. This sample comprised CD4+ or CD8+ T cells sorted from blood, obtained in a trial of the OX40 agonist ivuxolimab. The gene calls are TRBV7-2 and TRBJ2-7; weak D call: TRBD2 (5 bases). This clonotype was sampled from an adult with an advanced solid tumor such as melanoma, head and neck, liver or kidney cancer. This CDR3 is CASSFSVEGSYEQYF. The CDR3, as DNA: TGTGCCAGCAGCTTCTCGGTCGAGGGTTCCTACGAGCAGTACTTC.